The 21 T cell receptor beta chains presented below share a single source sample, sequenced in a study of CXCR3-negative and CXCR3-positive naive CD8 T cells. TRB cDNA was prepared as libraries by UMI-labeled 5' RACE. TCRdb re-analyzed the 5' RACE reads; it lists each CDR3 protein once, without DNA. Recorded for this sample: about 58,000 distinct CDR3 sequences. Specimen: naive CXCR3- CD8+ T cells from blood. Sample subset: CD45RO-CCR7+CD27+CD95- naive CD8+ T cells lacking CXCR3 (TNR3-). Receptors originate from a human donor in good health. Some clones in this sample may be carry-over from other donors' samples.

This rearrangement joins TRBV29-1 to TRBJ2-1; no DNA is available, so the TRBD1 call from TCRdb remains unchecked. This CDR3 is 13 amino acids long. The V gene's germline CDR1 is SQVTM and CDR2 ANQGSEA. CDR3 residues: CSVGGTGEGEQFF.

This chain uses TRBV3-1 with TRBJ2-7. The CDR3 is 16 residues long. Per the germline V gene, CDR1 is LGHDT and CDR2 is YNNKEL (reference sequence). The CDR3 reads CASSQALRGLNYEQYF.

The CDR3 is CASSVVSGSTDTQYF. The chain recombines TRBV9 with TRBJ2-3; checking the TCRdb D call of TRBD2 is not possible without DNA. There are 15 residues in the CDR3. Germline CDR1 is SGDLS and CDR2 is YYNGEE. Using reference TRBV9 and TRBJ2-3 for the parts outside the CDR3, the full variable domain is DSGVTQTPKHLITATGQRVTLRCSPRSGDLSVYWYQQSLDQGLQFLIQYYNGEERAKGNILERFSAQQFPDLHSELNLSSLELGDSALYFCASSVVSGSTDTQYFGPGTRLTVL.

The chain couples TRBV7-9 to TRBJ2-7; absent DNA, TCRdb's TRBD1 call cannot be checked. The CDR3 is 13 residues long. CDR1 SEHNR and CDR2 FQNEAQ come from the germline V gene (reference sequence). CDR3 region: CASSRDRDHEQYF.

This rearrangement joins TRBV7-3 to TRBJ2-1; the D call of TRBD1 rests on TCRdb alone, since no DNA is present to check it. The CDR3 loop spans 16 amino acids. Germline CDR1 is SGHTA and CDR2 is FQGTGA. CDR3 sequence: CASSLTLSSSYNEQFF.

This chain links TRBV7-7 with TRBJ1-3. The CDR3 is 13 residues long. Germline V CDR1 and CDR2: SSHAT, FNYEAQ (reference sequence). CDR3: CASSLGPGNTIYF.

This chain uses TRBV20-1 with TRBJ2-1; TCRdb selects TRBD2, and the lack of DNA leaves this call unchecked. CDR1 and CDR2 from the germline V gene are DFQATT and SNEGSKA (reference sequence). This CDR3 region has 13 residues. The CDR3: CSAVGTDYNEQFF.

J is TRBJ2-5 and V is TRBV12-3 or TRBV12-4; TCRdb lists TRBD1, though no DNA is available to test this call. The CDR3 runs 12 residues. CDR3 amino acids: CASTLGGETQYF.

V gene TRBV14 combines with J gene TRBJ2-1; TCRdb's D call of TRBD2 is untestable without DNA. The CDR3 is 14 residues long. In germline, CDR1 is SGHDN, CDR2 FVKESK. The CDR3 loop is CASSHKTTYNEQFF.

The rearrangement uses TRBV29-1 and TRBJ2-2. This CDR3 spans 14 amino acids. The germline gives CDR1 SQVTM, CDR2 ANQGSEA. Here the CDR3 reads CSVEDHPVTGELFF.

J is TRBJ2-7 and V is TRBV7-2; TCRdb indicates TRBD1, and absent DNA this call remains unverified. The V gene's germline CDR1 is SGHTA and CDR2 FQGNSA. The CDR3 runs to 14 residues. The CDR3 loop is CASSPDRPPYEQYF. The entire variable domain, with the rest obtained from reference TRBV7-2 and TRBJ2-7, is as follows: GAGVSQSPSNKVTEKGKDVELRCDPISGHTALYWYRQSLGQGLEFLIYFQGNSAPDKSGLPSDRFSAERTGGSVSTLTIQRTQQEDSAVYLCASSPDRPPYEQYFGPGTRLTVT.

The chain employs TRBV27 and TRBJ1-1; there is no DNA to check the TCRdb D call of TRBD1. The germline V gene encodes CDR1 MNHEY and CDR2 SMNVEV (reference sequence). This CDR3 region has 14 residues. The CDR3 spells CASSFQTGATEAFF.

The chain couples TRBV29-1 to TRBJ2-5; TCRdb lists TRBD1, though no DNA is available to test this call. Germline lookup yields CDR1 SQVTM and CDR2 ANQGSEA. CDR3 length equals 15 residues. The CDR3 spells CSVDRLLGGQETQYF.

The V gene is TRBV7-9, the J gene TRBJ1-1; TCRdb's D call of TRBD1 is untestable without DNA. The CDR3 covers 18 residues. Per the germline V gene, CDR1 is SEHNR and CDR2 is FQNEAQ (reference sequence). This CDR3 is CASSRTGTGDARNTEAFF.

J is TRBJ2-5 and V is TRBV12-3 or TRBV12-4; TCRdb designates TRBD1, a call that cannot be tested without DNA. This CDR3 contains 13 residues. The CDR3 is CASSHPQGETQYF.

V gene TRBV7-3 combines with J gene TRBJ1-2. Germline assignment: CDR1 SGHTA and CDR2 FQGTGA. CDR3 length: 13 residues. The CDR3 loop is CASSLNGNYGYTF.

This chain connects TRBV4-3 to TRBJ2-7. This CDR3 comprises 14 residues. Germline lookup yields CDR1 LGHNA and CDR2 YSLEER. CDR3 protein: CASSQAGLSYEQYF.

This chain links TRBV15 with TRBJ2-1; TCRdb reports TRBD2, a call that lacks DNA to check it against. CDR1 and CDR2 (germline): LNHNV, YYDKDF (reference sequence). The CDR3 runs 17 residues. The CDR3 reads CATSREGRGAGGDEQFF.

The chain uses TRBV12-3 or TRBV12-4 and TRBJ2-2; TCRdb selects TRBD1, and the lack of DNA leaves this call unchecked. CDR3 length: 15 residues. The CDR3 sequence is CASNPPTGAGGELFF.

CDR3 region: CASSFLSGSPNEQYF. The J gene is TRBJ2-7, the V gene TRBV11-2; TCRdb gives TRBD1 as the D gene, but with no DNA this cannot be confirmed. Germline V gene lookup returns CDR1 SGHAT and CDR2 FQNNGV. CDR3 length: 15 residues.

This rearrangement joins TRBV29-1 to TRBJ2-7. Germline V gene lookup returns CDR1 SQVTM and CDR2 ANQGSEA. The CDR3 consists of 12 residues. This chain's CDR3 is CSVVESSYEQYF.